In this sample, the clone carrying this T cell receptor (beta chain) turned up many times. These data come from a study of molecular identifiers for immune sequencing clone quantification. Sequencing libraries of naive CD8 cells derived from approximately 22,000 to 940,000 sorted cells with 10%, 30% or 50% RNA. The CD8+CD4-CCR7+CD45RA+ phenotype defined the sorted naive CD8 T cells. Germline CDR1 reads SEHNR; CDR2 reads FQNEAQ (reference sequence). The CDR3 extends over 12 amino acids. Trimming stripped 4 bases from V and 0 bases from J, with 4 bases between. As previously described, bulk TCR libraries were made using listed TCR primers. One entry per CDR3 protein results from TCRdb running MiXCR on the PCR reads. The sample lists about 63,000 distinct CDR3 sequences, under 20% seen once, with approximately 1.5% in the top ten.

This rearrangement joins TRBV7-9 to TRBJ2-7; D unclear. The receptor's source is a human donor in good health. Some libraries in this study had Jurkat cell RNA spiked in. Sequenced input: naive CD8+ T cells from blood, with Jurkat cell RNA spiked in. As for subset: FACS-sorted CD8+CD4-CCR7+CD45RA+ naive T cells. CDR3 DNA sequence: TGTGCCAGCAGCTACAGCTCCTACGAGCAGTACTTC. It yields the protein CASSYSSYEQYF.